Listed below are T cell receptor beta chains from one sample, sequenced in a study of cytomegalovirus exposure and HLA in healthy donors. The table came from immunoSEQ multiplex PCR; TCRdb's copy has only in-frame clones and leaves some out. The sample includes 110,000 or so clones, around 68% of them seen just once. The sample comprised PBMCs. These receptors were taken from a woman aged 40 to 50 in good health and CMV-seropositive. Both conserved end residues are part of each CDR3. A D gene is named only where the DNA matches it firmly. Size is stated for part of the rows, as once, few or many counts, or as a class when the clone is expanded.

DNA,CDR3,length,D,J,size,V
TGCGCCAGCCATACCTACAACTATGGCTACACCTTC,CASHTYNYGYTF,12,-,TRBJ1-2,-,TRBV10-1
TGTGCCAGCAGTTACGCGACAGGGGACAATCAGCCCCAGCATTTT,CASSYATGDNQPQHF,15,TRBD1,TRBJ1-5,-,TRBV6-6
TGTTCCAGCAGCTTAGCGGAGGGATACGAGCAGTACTTC,CSSSLAEGYEQYF,13,-,TRBJ2-7,-,TRBV7-9
TGTGCCAGCAGCTTAGGGGTCCGGGGGGAGCAGTACTTC,CASSLGVRGEQYF,13,-,TRBJ2-7,once,TRBV7-2
TGTGCCAGCAGCCAGGACAGGGGGGCAGTTCAGCCCCAGCATTTT,CASSQDRGAVQPQHF,15,TRBD1,TRBJ1-5,-,TRBV11-1
TGTGCCAGCAGCTTCCGGGACAGGGCAGGCTCACCCCTCCACTTT,CASSFRDRAGSPLHF,15,TRBD1,TRBJ1-6,-,TRBV7-2
TGTGCCAGCAGCTTGGGAGACAGGGGTCCCAATCAGCCCCAGCATTTT,CASSLGDRGPNQPQHF,16,TRBD1,TRBJ1-5,-,TRBV5-5
TGTGCCAGCTCATGGCTAGCGGGAACTCAGTCCTACGAGCAGTACTTC,CASSWLAGTQSYEQYF,16,TRBD2,TRBJ2-7,-,TRBV18
TGTGCCAGCAGTTACCCATCTGGGGGCCACTACGAGCAGTACTTC,CASSYPSGGHYEQYF,15,-,TRBJ2-7,-,TRBV6-6
TGTGCCAGCTCACCATTTGTCGGGGAGCAGTACTTC,CASSPFVGEQYF,12,-,TRBJ2-7,once,TRBV18
TGTGCTAGCAGCTTCCCGGGGATTCTAGCCAAAAACATTCAGTACTTC,CASSFPGILAKNIQYF,16,-,TRBJ2-4,-,TRBV7-7
TGTGCCAGCAGCCAGGGACAGGGGATATACACCGGGGAGCTGTTTTTT,CASSQGQGIYTGELFF,16,TRBD1,TRBJ2-2,-,TRBV5-4
TGCGCCAGCAGCTTGGAGGGCGGGGACCTCCAAGAGACCCAGTACTTC,CASSLEGGDLQETQYF,16,-,TRBJ2-5,-,TRBV5-1
TGTTCCAGCAGCTTAGCTGGCGTCAGGGGCTATGGCTACACCTTC,CSSSLAGVRGYGYTF,15,-,TRBJ1-2,-,TRBV7-9
TGTGCCAGCAGCTCAGGGGGCGGACCTGAAGCTTTCTTT,CASSSGGGPEAFF,13,TRBD1,TRBJ1-1,-,TRBV5-5
TGTGCCAGCTCACCCGACAGGGGCTATGGCTACACCTTC,CASSPDRGYGYTF,13,TRBD1,TRBJ1-2,-,TRBV18
TGTGCCAGCAGCCGAGGGGACAGATCGAACACTGAAGCTTTCTTT,CASSRGDRSNTEAFF,15,TRBD1,TRBJ1-1,few,TRBV7-9
TGTGCCAGCAGCCGCCTCTCGTCGGTTACTAGCAATCAGCCCCAGCATTTT,CASSRLSSVTSNQPQHF,17,-,TRBJ1-5,once,TRBV27
TGTGCCAGCAGTGAACCGGGACACCCATTGAACACTGAAGCTTTCTTT,CASSEPGHPLNTEAFF,16,-,TRBJ1-1,-,TRBV6-1
TGTGCCAGCAGGAACTCCGGGACAGGGAGCACAGATACGCAGTATTTT,CASRNSGTGSTDTQYF,16,TRBD1,TRBJ2-3,-,TRBV6-6
TGTGCCAGCAGTGGACACTACCCCACTAATGAAAAACTGTTTTTT,CASSGHYPTNEKLFF,15,-,TRBJ1-4,-,TRBV27
TGTGCCAGCAGCCTCCAGGGGACGGATACGCAGTATTTT,CASSLQGTDTQYF,13,-,TRBJ2-3,-,TRBV7-2
TGTGCCAGCAGCGTAGGGGCAGGGGGATACAATGAGCAGTTCTTC,CASSVGAGGYNEQFF,15,TRBD1,TRBJ2-1,-,TRBV9
TGTGCCAGCTCAACTTACAGGGGTTACGAGCAGTACTTC,CASSTYRGYEQYF,13,TRBD1,TRBJ2-7,once,TRBV18
TGTGCCAGCAGCTTGGGAGGCGGGGGGCCAGGAGATACGCAGTATTTT,CASSLGGGGPGDTQYF,16,TRBD2,TRBJ2-3,-,TRBV5-4
TGTGCCAGTAGGACGTCTTTGGGGGCGTACACAGATACGCAGTATTTT,CASRTSLGAYTDTQYF,16,-,TRBJ2-3,once,TRBV19
TGTGCCAGTAGTCTCAGGTCCTATGGCTACACCTTC,CASSLRSYGYTF,12,-,TRBJ1-2,-,TRBV19
TGTGCCAGCTCATTCGACAGGACCTCTGGAAACACCATATATTTT,CASSFDRTSGNTIYF,15,-,TRBJ1-3,-,TRBV18
TGTGCCAGCAGTTCGGACAGGGGAGTAGTGGAGACCCAGTACTTC,CASSSDRGVVETQYF,15,TRBD1,TRBJ2-5,-,TRBV6-6
TGCGCCAGCAGCTCCCGGGACAGGGGAGGCGAGCAGTACTTC,CASSSRDRGGEQYF,14,TRBD1,TRBJ2-7,-,TRBV5-1
TGTGCCAGCAGTTACTCGGGGACAGGGAGGGATGGCTACACCTTC,CASSYSGTGRDGYTF,15,TRBD1,TRBJ1-2,-,TRBV6-6
TGTGCCAGCAGGGGGCGGGGATCCCGCACAGATACGCAGTATTTT,CASRGRGSRTDTQYF,15,-,TRBJ2-3,few,TRBV2
TGTGCCAGCAGCAAAAGACTAGCGGGAGCGTCTGGAGAGCAGTACTTC,CASSKRLAGASGEQYF,16,TRBD2,TRBJ2-7,-,TRBV11-3
TGTGCCAGCAGCCTCGGGATTTGGGGAGGGGAAAAACTGTTTTTT,CASSLGIWGGEKLFF,15,-,TRBJ1-4,-,TRBV14
TGTGCCAGCAGTCCCTCCCCAGATCAGCCCCAGCATTTT,CASSPSPDQPQHF,13,-,TRBJ1-5,-,TRBV28
TGTTCCAGCAGCTTAGCGACGGCAGGGCTAAGCACAAGCTTC,CSSSLATAGLSTSF,14,-,TRBJ1-2,-,TRBV7-9
TGTGCCAGCAGTAAACCTAGCGGGGGGGCCTGGGAGCAGTTCTTC,CASSKPSGGAWEQFF,15,TRBD2,TRBJ2-1,-,TRBV6-5
TGTGCCAGCAGCGGCGGGACTAGCGGGGGTCAAGAGACCCAGTACTTC,CASSGGTSGGQETQYF,16,TRBD2,TRBJ2-5,-,TRBV7-9
TGTGCCAGCAGCCCCGCCCTCCCTGGACTAGCGGGTTACAATGAGCAGTTCTTC,CASSPALPGLAGYNEQFF,18,TRBD2,TRBJ2-1,-,TRBV7-9